The rows below give T cell receptor beta chains drawn from one sample of a study of shared clonotypes between healthy human individuals. The repertoire was sequenced with immunoSEQ multiplex PCR; TCRdb's copy has only in-frame clones and lacks some. Of some 1.4 million clones detected, more than 95% appear once; the ten largest clones hold 1% to 1.5%. Sequencing input: naive CD4+ T cells sorted from blood. The receptors come from a man aged 25-45 years in good health. CDR3s include the opening cysteine and the closing phenylalanine or tryptophan. The order of the fields is D gene, V gene, clone size, J gene, CDR3 protein, CDR3 DNA. D genes are given only for firm matches. Rows give clone size only sometimes, using once, few, many, or a class for an expanded clone.

>NA|TRBV12-2|NA|TRBJ2-7
CASRLAPGGTGKYEQYF
TGTGCAAGTCGCTTAGCCCCGGGGGGGACAGGGAAATACGAGCAGTACTTC
>TRBD2|TRBV19|few|TRBJ2-1
CASSQTSGRAGQFF
TGTGCCAGTAGTCAGACTAGCGGGAGGGCCGGGCAGTTCTTC
>NA|TRBV18|NA|TRBJ2-1
CASSPTGTNNEQFF
TGTGCCAGCTCACCCACCGGGACCAACAATGAGCAGTTCTTC
>TRBD1|TRBV15|NA|TRBJ1-1
CATSTNRGRGTEAFF
TGTGCCACCAGCACGAACAGGGGGCGAGGGACTGAAGCTTTCTTT
>TRBD1|TRBV28|NA|TRBJ1-5
CASSFWATGEGHQPQHF
TGTGCCAGCAGTTTTTGGGCGACAGGGGAAGGTCATCAGCCCCAGCATTTT
>NA|TRBV7-9|NA|TRBJ2-3
CASSPRDTQYF
TGTGCCAGCAGCCCCAGGGATACGCAGTATTTT
>NA|TRBV5-1|NA|TRBJ1-1
CASSYAMSSTEAFF
TGCGCCAGCAGCTACGCTATGTCGAGCACTGAAGCTTTCTTT
>NA|TRBV28|NA|TRBJ2-7
CASSLAKGGYEQYF
TGTGCCAGCAGTTTGGCCAAAGGGGGGTACGAGCAGTACTTC
>NA|TRBV5-1|NA|TRBJ2-3
CASSSWTRATDTQYF
TGCGCCAGCAGCTCGTGGACAAGGGCAACAGATACGCAGTATTTT
>NA|TRBV19|NA|TRBJ1-2
CASSTTRATLDGYTF
TGTGCCAGTAGTACCACTAGGGCAACCTTGGATGGCTACACCTTC
>NA|TRBV5-1|NA|TRBJ2-3
CASSQIRTGGTDTQYF
TGCGCCAGCAGCCAGATACGGACAGGAGGGACAGATACGCAGTATTTT
>NA|TRBV27|NA|TRBJ2-7
CASSLAVSYEQYF
TGTGCCAGCAGTTTAGCGGTTTCCTACGAGCAGTACTTC
>TRBD1|TRBV7-2|NA|TRBJ1-5
CASSATGANQPQHF
TGTGCCAGCAGCGCCACAGGGGCTAATCAGCCCCAGCATTTT
>NA|TRBV10-1|NA|TRBJ2-3
CASSEGTTGGRATDTQYF
TGCGCCAGCAGTGAAGGGACCACTGGAGGTAGGGCCACAGATACGCAGTATTTT
>NA|TRBV19|NA|TRBJ1-4
CASSMPTNEKLFF
TGTGCCAGTAGTATGCCCACTAATGAAAAACTGTTTTTT
>NA|TRBV9|NA|TRBJ2-3
CASSVVGVSDTQYF
TGTGCCAGCAGCGTGGTTGGTGTGTCAGATACGCAGTATTTT
>NA|TRBV5-1|NA|TRBJ2-2
CASSLEYPTSSGELFF
TGCGCCAGCAGCTTGGAATACCCGACTTCGTCCGGGGAGCTGTTTTTT
>TRBD1|TRBV19|NA|TRBJ2-1
CASSVRQGIYNEQFF
TGTGCCAGTAGTGTCCGACAGGGTATCTACAATGAGCAGTTCTTC
>NA|TRBV11-2|NA|TRBJ1-5
CASSLGARGWQPQHF
TGTGCCAGCAGCTTAGGTGCCAGGGGATGGCAGCCCCAGCATTTT
>TRBD2|TRBV9|NA|TRBJ2-2
CASCREDTGELFF
TGTGCCAGCTGTCGGGAGGACACCGGGGAGCTGTTTTTT
>TRBD2|TRBV19|NA|TRBJ2-2
CASSWLAGANTGELFF
TGTGCCAGTAGTTGGCTAGCGGGAGCGAACACCGGGGAGCTGTTTTTT
>NA|TRBV28|NA|TRBJ1-2
CASDDSHPRYGYTF
TGTGCCAGCGACGACAGCCACCCTCGTTATGGCTACACCTTC
>NA|TRBV6-5|NA|TRBJ2-5
CASRFPGIKETQYF
TGTGCCAGCAGATTCCCGGGAATCAAAGAGACCCAGTACTTC
>NA|TRBV19|NA|TRBJ1-2
CASWAAAFGYTF
TGTGCCAGCTGGGCGGCCGCGTTTGGCTACACCTTC
>NA|TRBV7-2|NA|TRBJ2-4
CASSLVSPGAKNIQYF
TGTGCCAGCAGCTTAGTGTCTCCGGGAGCCAAAAACATTCAGTACTTC
>TRBD2|TRBV6-5|NA|TRBJ2-7
CASSKSGRTSYEQYF
TGTGCCAGCAGTAAAAGCGGGAGGACCTCCTACGAGCAGTACTTC
>TRBD2|TRBV5-1|NA|TRBJ2-5
CASSPGLAEETQYF
TGCGCCAGCAGCCCGGGACTAGCAGAAGAGACCCAGTACTTC